The 26 T cell receptor beta chains below come from one sample, sequenced in a study of beta chain features in type 1 diabetes. The investigators reverse transcribed all of the isolated RNA, so they sequenced expressed TCRB transcripts. Profiling relied on immunoSEQ multiplex PCR, and the TCRdb table lists in-frame clones only, not all of them. Of approximately 170,000 clones in the sample, less than 9.5% were seen once. Sequenced input: central memory CD4+ T cells from blood. All receptors come from a woman younger than 30 in good health.

This clone was counted between two and nine times. The rearrangement links TRBV5-1 to TRBJ2-5; 12 bases match TRBD1. The CDR3 is 16 residues long. The germline V gene encodes CDR1 SGHRS and CDR2 YFSETQ. Germline trimming cut 2 bases from V and 4 bases from J; bases unmatched to any gene: 6. The CDR3, as DNA: TGCGCCAGCAGCTTTAGGGACAGGGGGCTCGTAGAGACCCAGTACTTC. It encodes CASSFRDRGLVETQYF.

A few counts support this clone. The chain employs TRBV18 and TRBJ1-2, with 10 bases fitting TRBD1. Trimming took 4 bases from V and 5 from J; bases not matched to a gene: 4. The CDR3 runs to 14 residues. CDR1 and CDR2 from the germline V gene are KGHSH and LQKENI. CDR3 sequence reads: CASSRGTGDYGYTF. In DNA form, the CDR3 reads TGTGCCAGCTCACGTGGGACAGGGGATTATGGCTACACCTTC.

In this sample, this clone turned up a few times. V is TRBV18 and J is TRBJ2-7; possible D gene TRBD2, 6 bases. Trimming stripped 3 bases from V and 7 bases from J, with 16 bases between. In germline, CDR1 is KGHSH, CDR2 LQKENI. The CDR3 extends over 14 amino acids. CDR3 protein: CASSPLEGRFEQYF. For the CDR3, the DNA is TGTGCCAGCTCACCCCTCGAGGGGAGGTTTGAGCAGTACTTC.

This clone turned up a few times. The J gene is TRBJ2-3, the V gene TRBV5-1; 7 bases agree with TRBD2. After removal of 9 bases from V and 2 bases from J, the junction contained 6 bases not matched to a gene. The CDR3 runs to 13 residues. Germline-derived CDR1 and CDR2 are SGHRS and YFSETQ. DNA of the CDR3: TGCGCCACCTCCGCGGGAGACACAGATACGCAGTATTTT. Its protein is CATSAGDTDTQYF. The full variable domain, its missing parts supplied by reference TRBV5-1 and TRBJ2-3, is KAGVTQTPRYLIKTRGQQVTLSCSPISGHRSVSWYQQTPGQGLQFLFEYFSETQRNKGNFPGRFSGRQFSNSRSEMNVSTLELGDSALYLCATSAGDTDTQYFGPGTRLTVL.

This clone was seen a few times. The rearrangement uses TRBV19 and TRBJ2-4; a weak D match, TRBD2 (7 bases). CDR1 is LNHDA and CDR2 is SQIVND in the germline V gene (reference sequence). V dropped 3 bases and J dropped 0 bases, with 18 bases sitting between them. There are 18 residues in the CDR3. This chain's CDR3 is CASSISGGGRVAKNIQYF. CDR3 coding DNA: TGTGCCAGTAGTATTTCTGGCGGGGGCCGCGTAGCCAAAAACATTCAGTACTTC.

There are a few counts of this clone. V and J are TRBV4-1 and TRBJ2-1, with 9 bases that match TRBD2. The CDR3 length is 14 residues. Losses at the gene ends were 4 bases for V and 9 bases for J; bases not matched to a gene: 7. Germline CDR1 and CDR2: MGHRA and YSYEKL. The CDR3 DNA follows: TGCGCCAGCAGCCCGGGACTAGCCGTCGGTGAGCAGTTCTTC. Encoded protein: CASSPGLAVGEQFF.

The chain has TRBV5-1 and TRBJ1-1; no definite D call. The CDR3 length is 14 residues. Trimming left V 1 base short and J 3 bases short, with 10 bases between. The germline CDR1 and CDR2 sequences are SGHRS and YFSETQ. The CDR3 nucleotides are TGCGCCAGCAGCTTGTCCAGGATTGACACTGAAGCTTTCTTT. The encoded protein is CASSLSRIDTEAFF.

The chain has TRBV9 and TRBJ1-2, with 9 bases identical to TRBD1. Germline CDR1 and CDR2: SGDLS and YYNGEE. V lost 4 bases and J lost 4; bases outside the gene matches: 8. The CDR3 has 15 residues. The chain's CDR3 is CASSTRTGESYGYTF. Here the CDR3 DNA reads TGTGCCAGCAGCACCCGGACAGGGGAAAGCTATGGCTACACCTTC.

This clone was recorded a few times. The rearrangement joins TRBV7-2 to TRBJ1-2; D ambiguous. Trimming took 2 bases from V and 0 from J, leaving 7 bases between them. CDR3 length: 14 amino acids. Germline V lookup: CDR1 SGHTA, CDR2 FQGNSA. The CDR3 DNA follows: TGTGCCAGCAGCTTAATGGAGACTAACTATGGCTACACCTTC. This codes for CASSLMETNYGYTF.

This chain connects TRBV7-3 to TRBJ2-1; D might be TRBD2 (5 bases). CDR1 is SGHTA, CDR2 FQGTGA, per germline. The CDR3 length is 17 residues. Trimming cost V 1 base and J 8 bases, with 21 bases left between them. The CDR3 sequence: CASSLKATLATPDEQFF. The CDR3 DNA reads TGTGCCAGCAGCTTAAAAGCCACGCTAGCAACCCCCGATGAGCAGTTCTTC. Filled out from reference TRBV7-3 and TRBJ2-1, the complete variable domain reads GAGVSQTPSNKVTEKGKYVELRCDPISGHTALYWYRQSLGQGPEFLIYFQGTGAADDSGLPNDRFFAVRPEGSVSTLKIQRTERGDSAVYLCASSLKATLATPDEQFFGPGTRLTVL.

This clone was counted only a few times. The V call is TRBV5-1, the J call TRBJ2-3, with a tentative D call TRBD1 (6 bases). V shed 4 bases and J shed 1 base, with 10 bases lying between them. This CDR3 has 14 residues. CDR1 is SGHRS, CDR2 YFSETQ, per germline. The CDR3 region has the DNA TGCGCCAGCAGCCAACAGGGAGGCACAGATACGCAGTATTTT. Protein: CASSQQGGTDTQYF. The full variable domain, its missing parts supplied by reference TRBV5-1 and TRBJ2-3, is KAGVTQTPRYLIKTRGQQVTLSCSPISGHRSVSWYQQTPGQGLQFLFEYFSETQRNKGNFPGRFSGRQFSNSRSEMNVSTLELGDSALYLCASSQQGGTDTQYFGPGTRLTVL.

V gene TRBV7-2 combines with J gene TRBJ2-2; 9 positions match TRBD2. J was trimmed by 4 bases and V by 1 base; bases with no gene match: 4. The CDR3 length is 16 residues. Looked up from germline, CDR1 is SGHTA and CDR2 is FQGNSA. CDR3 in amino acids: CASSLVAGDSTGELFF. CDR3 in DNA: TGTGCCAGCAGCTTAGTAGCGGGGGATAGCACCGGGGAGCTGTTTTTT.

The gene calls are TRBV21-1 and TRBJ2-7; TRBD1 is the table's D call and was not checked against the DNA. TRBV21-1 is a pseudogene. The CDR3 contains 15 residues. The CDR3, as DNA: TGTGCCAGATTCCCCGGGACAGGGGATTCCTACGAGCAGTACTTC. Protein: CARFPGTGDSYEQYF.

V is TRBV25-1 and J is TRBJ2-1; TRBD2 aligns across 8 bases. The junction had 8 bases not matched to a gene; V was cut back by 4 bases and J by 6 bases. In germline, CDR1 is MGHDK, CDR2 SYGVNS. This CDR3 has 15 residues. In nucleotides, the CDR3 is TGTGCCAGCAGTGCTTCTAGCGGGTGGGGCAATGAGCAGTTCTTC. Its protein product is CASSASSGWGNEQFF.

The genes are TRBV5-1 and TRBJ1-1; 9 bases fit TRBD1. Germline V gene lookup returns CDR1 SGHRS and CDR2 YFSETQ. Unmatched junction bases numbered 8, after V lost 9 bases and J lost 5 bases. The CDR3 has 13 residues. The CDR3: CATKMTGGTEAFF. In DNA form, the CDR3 reads TGCGCCACCAAGATGACAGGGGGAACTGAAGCTTTCTTT. Variable domain in full (rest from reference TRBV5-1 and TRBJ1-1): KAGVTQTPRYLIKTRGQQVTLSCSPISGHRSVSWYQQTPGQGLQFLFEYFSETQRNKGNFPGRFSGRQFSNSRSEMNVSTLELGDSALYLCATKMTGGTEAFFGQGTRLTVV.

This clone was detected a few times. CDR3 DNA sequence: TGTGCCAGCAGCCGCCGACTAGCGGGAGTCAAAGGCTACGAGCAGTACTTC. Translation gives CASSRRLAGVKGYEQYF. The V and J genes are TRBV13 and TRBJ2-7; 12 nucleotides align to TRBD2. The J segment lost 3 bases and the V segment lost 5 bases, leaving 11 bases of the junction unmatched. This CDR3 spans 17 amino acids. CDR1 and CDR2 (germline): PRHDT, FYEKMQ (reference sequence).

In this sample, this clone turned up a few times. The chain has TRBV18 and TRBJ1-2; no clear D. V was pared by 3 bases and J by 6 bases, with 23 bases between. This CDR3 comprises 17 residues. Germline V gene sequence: CDR1 KGHSH, CDR2 LQKENI. CDR3 nucleotides: TGTGCCAGCTCACCGACCGAGGGTGACGGGAATCCCCATGGCTACACCTTC. Encoded protein: CASSPTEGDGNPHGYTF.

The chain carries TRBV12-5 and TRBJ2-5; a weak D match, TRBD1 (5 bases). From germline, CDR1 is LGHNT and CDR2 FRNRAP. The CDR3 loop spans 13 amino acids. Trimming stripped 9 bases from V and 0 bases from J, with 11 bases between. CDR3 DNA sequence: TGTGCTAGCCAAGACAGAAACCAAGAGACCCAGTACTTC. This sequence encodes CASQDRNQETQYF.

The J gene is TRBJ1-3, the V gene TRBV10-2; possible D gene TRBD1, 5 bases. CDR1 WSHSY and CDR2 SAAADI come from the germline V gene. V was trimmed by 3 bases and J by 2 bases, leaving 11 bases between them. The CDR3 covers 15 residues. CDR3 DNA sequence: TGCGCCAGCAGTGATTTCGGGACTGCTGGAAACACCATATATTTT. It translates to CASSDFGTAGNTIYF.

Comments on this clone: Other DNA sequences within the sample encode an identical CDR3. The chain carries TRBV6-5 and TRBJ2-7; 9 positions match TRBD2. Unmatched junction bases numbered 7, after V lost 6 bases and J lost 4 bases. Looked up from germline, CDR1 is MNHEY and CDR2 is SVGAGI. The CDR3 has 14 residues. The CDR3 DNA follows: TGTGCCAGCAGAACAGCGGGAGGCAGTTACGAGCAGTACTTC. It encodes CASRTAGGSYEQYF.

The sample holds a few counts of this clone. The chain carries TRBV9 and TRBJ2-7; 14 bases fit TRBD2. J lost 0 bases, V lost 3 bases, and 5 bases had no gene match. Per the germline V gene, CDR1 is SGDLS and CDR2 is YYNGEE. The CDR3 is 17 residues long. CDR3 in amino acids: CASSAGLAGGFSYEQYF. CDR3 coding DNA: TGTGCCAGCAGCGCAGGACTAGCGGGGGGCTTCTCCTACGAGCAGTACTTC.

The chain has TRBV19 and TRBJ2-7; no reliable D call. Germline lookup yields CDR1 LNHDA and CDR2 SQIVND (reference sequence). The CDR3 extends over 12 amino acids. V was trimmed by 4 bases and J by 2 bases, leaving 6 bases between them. CDR3 sequence (DNA): TGTGCCAGTAGTAATCTAGCCTACGAGCAGTACTTC. Amino acid sequence: CASSNLAYEQYF.

This clone was seen a few times. The V call is TRBV5-1, the J call TRBJ1-1, with a weak D call TRBD1 (6 bases). Trimming left V 0 bases short and J 2 bases short, with 11 bases between. The CDR3 runs to 15 residues. The V gene's germline CDR1 is SGHRS and CDR2 YFSETQ. This CDR3 reads CASSLGAGVNTEAFF. CDR3 nucleotide sequence: TGCGCCAGCAGCTTGGGGGCAGGGGTTAACACTGAAGCTTTCTTT.

This rearrangement joins TRBV30 to TRBJ2-3; perhaps TRBD1 as D (5 bases). V shed 5 bases and J shed 4 bases, with 13 bases lying between them. Germline values: CDR1 GTSNPN, CDR2 SVGIG (reference sequence). The CDR3 loop spans 13 amino acids. The CDR3 nucleotides are TGTGCCTGGCGCAGGGTTGGGTCAGATACGCAGTATTTT. Protein: CAWRRVGSDTQYF.

V gene TRBV18 combines with J gene TRBJ1-1; D unresolved. The length of the CDR3 is 13 residues. The germline gives CDR1 KGHSH, CDR2 LQKENI. V was shortened by 6 bases and J by 6 bases, with 14 bases between the two germline ends. The CDR3 spells CASSRLAGAEAFF. CDR3 sequence (DNA): TGTGCCAGCTCCCGGCTAGCGGGCGCTGAAGCTTTCTTT.

This clone has a handful of counts. The chain joins TRBV9 to TRBJ2-5, with D maybe TRBD1 (6 bases). The V end lost 4 bases, the J end lost 2 bases, and 12 bases lay between the germline ends. Germline V gene sequence: CDR1 SGDLS, CDR2 YYNGEE. The CDR3 covers 14 residues. The DNA for the CDR3 is TGTGCCAGCAGCTTTCGACAGGCACAAGAGACCCAGTACTTC. Amino acid sequence: CASSFRQAQETQYF.